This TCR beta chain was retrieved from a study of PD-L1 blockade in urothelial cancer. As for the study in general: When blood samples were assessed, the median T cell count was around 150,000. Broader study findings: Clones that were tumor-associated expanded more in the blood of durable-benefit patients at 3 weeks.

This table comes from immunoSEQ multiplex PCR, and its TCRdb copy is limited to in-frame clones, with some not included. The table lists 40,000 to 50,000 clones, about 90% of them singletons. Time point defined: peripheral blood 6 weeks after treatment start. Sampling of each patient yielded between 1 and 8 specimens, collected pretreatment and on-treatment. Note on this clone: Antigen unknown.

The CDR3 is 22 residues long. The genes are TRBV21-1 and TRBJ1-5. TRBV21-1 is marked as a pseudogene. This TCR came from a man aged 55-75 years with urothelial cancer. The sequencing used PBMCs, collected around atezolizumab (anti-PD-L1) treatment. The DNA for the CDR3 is TGTGCCAGCAGCAGATCATCCCGGCACGGGGGGCCCGAAAGTTATAGCAATCAGCCCCAGCATTTT. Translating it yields CASSRSSRHGGPESYSNQPQHF.